Sequencing of this T cell receptor (beta chain) was carried out in a study of blood T cell repertoires in COVID-19. This table comes from immunoSEQ multiplex PCR, and its TCRdb copy is limited to in-frame clones, with some not included. This sample has about 250,000 clones, with roughly 88% found just once. Germline-derived CDR1 and CDR2 are SGHTA and FQGNSA. V was clipped by 5 bases and J by 7 bases; unmatched bases: 13. The CDR3 covers 17 residues. The sequence derives from a woman in her 40s who had been exposed to COVID-19. Specimen: PBMCs or T cells enriched from blood (not recorded which). This chain joins TRBV7-2 and TRBJ2-2, with 10 bases aligning to TRBD2. The CDR3 DNA reads as TGTGCCAGCAGCCGGGGGGCTAGCGGGAGTCAAGGCGGGGAGCTGTTTTTT. This sequence encodes CASSRGASGSQGGELFF.